The 13 T cell receptor beta chains below all came from one sample that was sequenced in a study of patients and donors after allogeneic stem cell transplantation. TCRdb reprocessed the RT-PCR reads with MiXCR, giving one entry per CDR3 protein. The sample has about 110,000 distinct CDR3 sequences, about a third seen once. Material: blood, either unsorted or a sorted T cell fraction (not recorded which). The receptor source for this set is a human donor who was either an allogeneic HSCT recipient or a stem cell or donor lymphocyte infusion donor (not recorded which). It is not recorded whose cells these are; they may come from a transplant donor.

The V call is TRBV12-3 or TRBV12-4, the J call TRBJ2-2; 11 nucleotides match TRBD2. This CDR3 spans 18 amino acids. The V and J ends lost 6 bases and 1 base, in that order; junction bases with no gene match: 10. The CDR3 sequence is CASRLGTSGRGNTGELFF. For the CDR3, the DNA is TGTGCCAGCAGACTCGGGACTAGCGGTAGGGGGAACACCGGGGAGCTGTTTTTT.

Only a few counts were recorded for this clonotype. The V gene is TRBV5-1, the J gene TRBJ1-1, with 7 bases identical to TRBD1. The CDR3 is 13 residues long. The junction had 4 bases not matched to a gene; V was cut back by 4 bases and J by 4 bases. Germline lookup yields CDR1 SGHRS and CDR2 YFSETQ. Here the CDR3 reads CASSPDRATEAFF. Here the CDR3 DNA reads TGCGCCAGCAGCCCTGACAGGGCCACTGAAGCTTTCTTT.

This chain links TRBV5-1 with TRBJ2-3; no reliable D call. Trimming took 3 bases from V and 4 from J, leaving 9 bases between them. Germline CDR1 SGHRS, CDR2 YFSETQ. The CDR3 loop spans 13 amino acids. The chain's CDR3 is CASSSGPADTQYF. In DNA, the CDR3 is TGCGCCAGCAGCTCTGGCCCCGCAGATACGCAGTATTTT. The whole variable domain, remainder taken from reference TRBV5-1 and TRBJ2-3, is KAGVTQTPRYLIKTRGQQVTLSCSPISGHRSVSWYQQTPGQGLQFLFEYFSETQRNKGNFPGRFSGRQFSNSRSEMNVSTLELGDSALYLCASSSGPADTQYFGPGTRLTVL.

This clonotype was seen a single time. In DNA form, the CDR3 reads TGTGCCAGCAGCTTAGTCCGCCTTGAGAACTATGGCTACACCTTC. This translates into CASSLVRLENYGYTF. The chain links TRBV7-2 to TRBJ1-2, with D uncertain. The V gene lost 1 base and the J gene lost 2 bases, with 11 bases spanning the gap. CDR1 and CDR2 (germline): SGHTA, FQGNSA. This CDR3 region has 15 residues.

The J gene is TRBJ2-7, the V gene TRBV12-3 or TRBV12-4; TRBD2 matches 9 bases. The CDR3 has 16 amino acids. V gave up 6 bases and J gave up 5 bases; unmatched junction bases: 14. The CDR3 reads CASSPRQTSGGDEQYF. CDR3 in DNA: TGTGCCAGCAGCCCCCGCCAGACTAGCGGTGGGGACGAGCAGTACTTC.

This clonotype turned up a few times. The V gene is TRBV12-3 or TRBV12-4, the J gene TRBJ2-2, with D possibly TRBD2 on 7 matching bases. The CDR3 totals 15 residues. Deletions cut 6 bases from V and 3 bases from J, with 14 bases between. CDR3 loop: CASSPGEGYTGELFF. The CDR3 nucleotides are TGTGCCAGCAGCCCAGGGGAGGGGTACACCGGGGAGCTGTTTTTT.

This chain joins TRBV6-2 or TRBV6-3 and TRBJ2-2; D may be TRBD1 or TRBD2 (5 bases each). The CDR3 covers 14 residues. V was shortened by 4 bases and J by 7 bases, with 13 bases between the two germline ends. Germline values: CDR1 MNHEY, CDR2 SVGEGT. The CDR3 sequence is CASSWGTRRGELFF. For the CDR3, the DNA is TGTGCCAGCAGTTGGGGGACCCGTCGCGGGGAGCTGTTTTTT.

Only one count was recorded for this clonotype. This chain uses TRBV5-5 with TRBJ2-3; D remains unclear. CDR3 length: 13 residues. Per germline, CDR1 SGHKS and CDR2 YYEKEE (reference sequence). V lost 7 bases to trimming and J lost 6 bases, with 15 bases between them. CDR3 nucleotide sequence: TGTGCCAGCGTTCCCACAGCCGGGGATACGCAGTATTTT. Protein product: CASVPTAGDTQYF. Filled out from reference TRBV5-5 and TRBJ2-3, the complete variable domain reads DAGVTQSPTHLIKTRGQQVTLRCSPISGHKSVSWYQQVLGQGPQFIFQYYEKEERGRGNFPDRFSARQFPNYSSELNVNALLLGDSALYLCASVPTAGDTQYFGPGTRLTVL.

The V call is TRBV6-5, the J call TRBJ1-1, with D possibly being TRBD1 (6 bases). Between the trimmed V and J ends, which lost 8 bases and 6 bases, there was a span of 22 bases. The CDR3 is made up of 15 amino acids. From germline, CDR1 is MNHEY and CDR2 SVGAGI. CDR3: CASGGGQLVKAEAFF. The CDR3 DNA sequence: TGTGCCAGCGGTGGGGGGCAACTCGTTAAGGCTGAAGCTTTCTTT.

The gene calls are TRBV25-1 and TRBJ2-4; TRBD1 matches at 7 bases. Germline loops: CDR1 MGHDK, CDR2 SYGVNS. V dropped 4 bases and J dropped 2; count of bases not matched to a gene: 2. The CDR3 has 14 amino acids. CDR3 nucleotide sequence: TGTGCCAGCAGTGTAGGGGGCACCAAAAACATTCAGTACTTC. Amino acids: CASSVGGTKNIQYF.

There are a few counts of this clonotype. The CDR3 nucleotides are TGTGCCAGCAGTTCCCGGTCCTATGGCTACACCTTC. Translating it yields CASSSRSYGYTF. The chain employs TRBV28 and TRBJ1-2; no clear D gene. The CDR3 is made up of 12 amino acids. The germline V gene encodes CDR1 MDHEN and CDR2 SYDVKM. Trimming pared 4 bases from V and 4 bases from J, leaving 7 bases between.

Here the CDR3 reads CACRRPYSYEQYF. CDR3 coding DNA: TGTGCCTGCCGGCGCCCCTACTCCTACGAGCAGTACTTC. The V gene is TRBV30, the J gene TRBJ2-7, with unresolved D. The V end lost 6 bases, the J end lost 0 bases, and 12 bases lay between the germline ends. The CDR3 sequence is 13 residues long. Germline V gives CDR1 GTSNPN, CDR2 SVGIG (reference sequence).

The chain's CDR3 is CASNQGDQPQHF. The CDR3 DNA sequence: TGTGCCAGCAATCAGGGGGATCAGCCCCAGCATTTT. The chain is built from TRBV28 and TRBJ1-5; 7 bases map to TRBD1. CDR3 length equals 12 residues. Germline CDR1 and CDR2: MDHEN and SYDVKM. Trimming removed 7 bases from V and 5 bases from J; junction bases left unmatched: 2.